These 28 T cell receptor beta chains originate from one sample sequenced in a study of shared clonotypes between healthy human individuals. Here immunoSEQ multiplex PCR was the method, and the copy in TCRdb shows in-frame clones only, minus some. This table has a few million clones, just over 90% appearing once. Sample: naive CD4+ T cells sorted from blood. The subset: CD45RA+ positively selected. The origin of the receptors is a man aged 18 to 30 in good health.

The rearrangement uses TRBV9 and TRBJ2-3, with D possibly being TRBD2 (6 bases). V dropped 0 bases and J dropped 2 bases, with 16 bases sitting between them. The CDR3 covers 17 residues. CDR1 SGDLS and CDR2 YYNGEE come from the germline V gene. The CDR3 protein is CASSVGSYRGFTDTQYF. CDR3 DNA: TGTGCCAGCAGCGTAGGCTCATATCGGGGGTTCACAGATACGCAGTATTTT. Full variable domain (remainder filled in from reference TRBV9 and TRBJ2-3): DSGVTQTPKHLITATGQRVTLRCSPRSGDLSVYWYQQSLDQGLQFLIQYYNGEERAKGNILERFSAQQFPDLHSELNLSSLELGDSALYFCASSVGSYRGFTDTQYFGPGTRLTVL.

J is TRBJ1-1 and V is TRBV30; possible D gene TRBD1, 5 bases. Germline-derived CDR1 and CDR2 are GTSNPN and SVGIG (reference sequence). The CDR3 has 14 residues. V was clipped by 3 bases and J by 1 base, with 12 bases between them. The CDR3 loop reads CAWSSGTGNTEAFF. CDR3 nucleotides: TGTGCCTGGAGCTCAGGGACGGGGAACACTGAAGCTTTCTTT.

This clone was seen once. The chain couples TRBV6-6 to TRBJ1-4, with D unresolved. The ends were cut back, 7 bases at V and 4 bases at J, with 10 bases in the middle. The CDR3 loop spans 13 amino acids. The germline V gene has CDR1 MNHNY and CDR2 SVGAGI (reference sequence). CDR3 DNA sequence: TGTGCCAGCATCGACGGGTTTAATGAAAAACTGTTTTTT. Its translation is CASIDGFNEKLFF.

The chain joins TRBV28 to TRBJ1-1, with D uncertain. The length of the CDR3 is 14 residues. Germline values: CDR1 MDHEN, CDR2 SYDVKM. Trimming pared 3 bases from V and 3 bases from J, leaving 11 bases between. The CDR3 protein is CASSFLGRDTEAFF. The CDR3 DNA is TGTGCCAGCAGTTTTTTAGGTCGCGACACTGAAGCTTTCTTT.

The gene calls are TRBV10-3 and TRBJ2-3; 7 positions agree with TRBD2. The germline V gene has CDR1 ENHRY and CDR2 SYGVKD. V dropped 4 bases and J dropped 0; count of bases not matched to a gene: 4. This CDR3 spans 15 amino acids. This CDR3 reads CAISALAASTDTQYF. The CDR3 DNA sequence: TGTGCCATCAGTGCTCTAGCGGCCAGCACAGATACGCAGTATTTT.

This sequence joins TRBV29-1 and TRBJ1-2; maybe TRBD1 (5 bases). The V gene's germline CDR1 is SQVTM and CDR2 ANQGSEA. Trimming shortened V by 3 bases and J by 11 bases, and 19 bases separated the two germline ends. There are 13 residues in the CDR3. DNA of the CDR3: TGCAGCGTTGACGTACAGGCTGGGATTGGGTACACCTTC. Its translation is CSVDVQAGIGYTF.

This sequence joins TRBV5-1 and TRBJ2-7, with D perhaps TRBD1 or TRBD2 (6 bases each). Germline assignment: CDR1 SGHRS and CDR2 YFSETQ. The CDR3 loop spans 12 amino acids. V shed 3 bases and J shed 10 bases, with 14 bases lying between them. The DNA for the CDR3 is TGCGCCAGCAGCTCGTCGGGGGACACACAGTACTTC. Its protein product is CASSSSGDTQYF.

This chain links TRBV5-1 with TRBJ2-5; D is possibly TRBD1 (6 bases). Germline V gene lookup returns CDR1 SGHRS and CDR2 YFSETQ. The CDR3 spans 16 residues. The V gene lost 4 bases and the J gene lost 1 base, with 17 bases spanning the gap. Here the CDR3 DNA reads TGCGCCAGCAGCACCTACAGGGTGGGTGCCCAAGAGACCCAGTACTTC. Its translation is CASSTYRVGAQETQYF.

V usage is TRBV15 and J usage is TRBJ2-3, with 14 positions matching TRBD2. The germline V gene has CDR1 LNHNV and CDR2 YYDKDF (reference sequence). V shed 3 bases, J shed 2 bases, and the junction held 4 bases outside the gene matches. The CDR3 extends over 17 amino acids. Here the CDR3 reads CATSRAGLAGVTDTQYF. The CDR3 DNA reads as TGTGCCACCAGCAGGGCGGGACTAGCGGGGGTCACAGATACGCAGTATTTT.

The chain employs TRBV30 and TRBJ2-3, with 12 bases that match TRBD2. The germline gives CDR1 GTSNPN, CDR2 SVGIG (reference sequence). Trimming took 3 bases from V and 0 from J; bases not matched to a gene: 4. The CDR3 covers 16 residues. The CDR3 DNA sequence: TGTGCCTGGAGCTCGGGACTAGCGGGCAGCACAGATACGCAGTATTTT. Translating gives CAWSSGLAGSTDTQYF.

The V gene is TRBV6-1, the J gene TRBJ2-3; 9 nucleotides match TRBD2. The V gene's germline CDR1 is MNHNS and CDR2 SASEGT. The V and J ends lost 4 bases and 2 bases, in that order; junction bases with no gene match: 10. The CDR3 length is 17 residues. CDR3 region: CASSGLAGARVTDTQYF. The CDR3 bases are TGTGCCAGCAGTGGATTAGCGGGGGCCAGGGTCACAGATACGCAGTATTTT.

The CDR3 loop is CASSPRDRRDQPQHF. The CDR3 DNA reads as TGTGCCAGTTCACCCCGGGACAGGCGGGACCAGCCCCAGCATTTT. V and J are TRBV19 and TRBJ1-5; TRBD1 aligns across 8 bases. V gave up 8 bases and J gave up 7 bases; unmatched junction bases: 13. CDR1 is LNHDA, CDR2 SQIVND, per germline (reference sequence). The CDR3 loop spans 15 amino acids.

The chain combines TRBV19 with TRBJ2-3, with D perhaps being TRBD1 or TRBD2 (6 bases each). The CDR3 is 18 amino acids. With 2 bases removed from V and 0 bases from J, the gap between germline ends came to 18 bases. CDR1 and CDR2 (germline): LNHDA, SQIVND (reference sequence). The CDR3 DNA reads as TGTGCCAGTAGTATATCCAGCCGTAGGGGGACTAGCACAGATACGCAGTATTTT. Protein: CASSISSRRGTSTDTQYF.

This rearrangement joins TRBV29-1 to TRBJ1-5; 10 nucleotides line up with TRBD1. The germline CDR1 and CDR2 sequences are SQVTM and ANQGSEA. Trimming removed 6 bases from V and 2 bases from J; junction bases left unmatched: 7. This CDR3 comprises 15 residues. CDR3 sequence: CSVRLGTGGNQPQHF. The CDR3 nucleotides read TGCAGCGTCCGACTGGGGACAGGGGGCAATCAGCCCCAGCATTTT.

The chain recombines TRBV28 with TRBJ2-3; 15 bases align to TRBD2. This CDR3 comprises 16 residues. Unmatched junction bases numbered 8, after V lost 7 bases and J lost 6 bases. Germline V gene data show CDR1 as MDHEN and CDR2 as SYDVKM. The CDR3 loop reads CASTDGTSGGWDTQYF. Here the CDR3 DNA reads TGTGCCAGCACCGACGGGACTAGCGGGGGGTGGGATACGCAGTATTTT.

The gene calls are TRBV18 and TRBJ2-7; 7 bases agree with TRBD1. CDR3 length equals 17 residues. Germline-derived CDR1 and CDR2 are KGHSH and LQKENI. V gave up 4 bases and J gave up 0 bases; unmatched junction bases: 12. In nucleotides, the CDR3 is TGTGCCAGCTCACTTTTTTCCGGACAGGCAGACTCCTACGAGCAGTACTTC. It specifies CASSLFSGQADSYEQYF.

The rearrangement joins TRBV11-1 to TRBJ2-2; D uncertain. The V gene lost 0 bases and the J gene lost 1 base, with 3 bases spanning the gap. The CDR3 length is 14 residues. CDR1 and CDR2 from the germline V gene are SGHAT and FQDESV (reference sequence). Written as DNA, the CDR3 is TGTGCCAGCAGCTTAGCCCGGAACACCGGGGAGCTGTTTTTT. Translating it yields CASSLARNTGELFF. Full variable domain (rest looked up from reference TRBV11-1 and TRBJ2-2): EAEVAQSPRYKITEKSQAVAFWCDPISGHATLYWYRQILGQGPELLVQFQDESVVDDSQLPKDRFSAERLKGVDSTLKIQPAELGDSAMYLCASSLARNTGELFFGEGSRLTVL.

This chain links TRBV30 with TRBJ2-3; TRBD2 is a possible D gene (5 bases). CDR3 size: 15 residues. V shed 4 bases and J shed 1 base, with 15 bases lying between them. Looked up from germline, CDR1 is GTSNPN and CDR2 is SVGIG (reference sequence). CDR3 nucleotide sequence: TGTGCCTGGACATCCCGGCTCGGGGGCACAGATACGCAGTATTTT. Its translation: CAWTSRLGGTDTQYF. The whole variable domain, filled in from reference TRBV30 and TRBJ2-3, reads SQTIHQWPATLVQPVGSPLSLECTVEGTSNPNLYWYRQAAGRGLQLLFYSVGIGQISSEVPQNLSASRPQDRQFILSSKKLLLSDSGFYLCAWTSRLGGTDTQYFGPGTRLTVL.

This sequence joins TRBV6-5 and TRBJ2-7; no firm D call. The V gene lost 5 bases and the J gene lost 2 bases, with 16 bases spanning the gap. Germline CDR1 is MNHEY and CDR2 is SVGAGI. CDR3 length: 15 amino acids. Here the CDR3 reads CASSPKASWAYEQYF. For the CDR3, the DNA is TGTGCCAGCAGTCCTAAAGCGTCTTGGGCCTACGAGCAGTACTTC.

The chain couples TRBV7-8 to TRBJ2-5; weak D call: TRBD1 (6 bases). The CDR3 is 15 amino acids. CDR1 is SGHVS and CDR2 is FQNEAQ in the germline V gene. V lost 1 base to trimming and J lost 4 bases, with 13 bases between them. The CDR3 reads CASSLVTGSGETQYF. CDR3 DNA: TGTGCCAGCAGCTTAGTTACAGGGTCGGGAGAGACCCAGTACTTC. The whole variable domain, filled in from reference TRBV7-8 and TRBJ2-5, reads GAGVSQSPRYKVAKRGQDVALRCDPISGHVSLFWYQQALGQGPEFLTYFQNEAQLDKSGLPSDRFFAERPEGSVSTLKIQRTQQEDSAVYLCASSLVTGSGETQYFGPGTRLLVL.

J is TRBJ2-1 and V is TRBV19; D is perhaps TRBD2 (6 bases). V dropped 5 bases and J dropped 9 bases, with 17 bases sitting between them. This CDR3 region has 14 residues. The germline V gene has CDR1 LNHDA and CDR2 SQIVND (reference sequence). The DNA for the CDR3 is TGTGCCAGTAGTCTAGGAGGGTTGGCGCGTGAGCAGTTCTTC. Its translation: CASSLGGLAREQFF.

This sequence joins TRBV7-2 and TRBJ1-2; D unresolved. CDR3 size: 13 residues. The ends were cut back, 7 bases at V and 1 base at J, with 10 bases in the middle. Germline V lookup: CDR1 SGHTA, CDR2 FQGNSA. This chain's CDR3 is CASTNPGNYGYTF. The CDR3 DNA follows: TGTGCCAGCACCAATCCGGGTAACTATGGCTACACCTTC.

The rearrangement links TRBV6-5 to TRBJ2-7; 9 nucleotides match TRBD1. The ends lost 2 bases at V and 3 bases at J; junction bases unmatched: 8. CDR1 and CDR2 (germline): MNHEY, SVGAGI. The CDR3 has 16 residues. The chain's CDR3 is CASSYTGQGSLYEQYF. In DNA, the CDR3 is TGTGCCAGCAGTTACACTGGACAGGGGAGCCTCTACGAGCAGTACTTC.

This rearrangement joins TRBV29-1 to TRBJ2-5, with TRBD1 matching over 9 bases. This CDR3 region has 14 residues. The V gene's germline CDR1 is SQVTM and CDR2 ANQGSEA. J gave up 4 bases and V 2 bases, and 5 bases lay outside the gene matches. DNA of the CDR3: TGCAGCGTTGAAACAGGGGGCGCGGGAGAGACCCAGTACTTC. Residues: CSVETGGAGETQYF.

This clone showed up just once. In nucleotides, the CDR3 is TGTGCCAGCAGGGCTCCGGGACAGGGAATGGCCCTCCACTTT. This gives the protein CASRAPGQGMALHF. This chain connects TRBV6-6 to TRBJ1-6; 9 positions agree with TRBD1. The CDR3 loop spans 14 amino acids. From germline, CDR1 is MNHNY and CDR2 SVGAGI (reference sequence). V shed 6 bases and J 14 bases; nucleotides not matched to a gene: 11.

This chain connects TRBV10-3 to TRBJ1-3; 7 positions match TRBD1. The CDR3 extends over 16 amino acids. Unmatched junction bases numbered 14, after V lost 10 bases and J lost 2 bases. Germline CDR1 is ENHRY and CDR2 is SYGVKD. DNA of the CDR3: TGTGCCACCATGGACAGGTGGGGCTCTCCTGGAAACACCATATATTTT. Its protein product is CATMDRWGSPGNTIYF.

This clone appeared once. Other DNA sequences within the sample encode an identical CDR3. V usage is TRBV10-1 and J usage is TRBJ2-3, with D perhaps given as TRBD1 or TRBD2 (5 bases each). Trimming left V 4 bases short and J 6 bases short, with 11 bases between. Per the germline V gene, CDR1 is WNHNN and CDR2 is SYGVQD (reference sequence). The CDR3 sequence is 13 residues long. The CDR3 spells CASSVGGSDTQYF. DNA for the CDR3: TGCGCCAGCAGTGTTGGGGGATCGGATACGCAGTATTTT.

V is TRBV4-3 and J is TRBJ2-3, with 12 positions matching TRBD2. The CDR3 runs 19 residues. Looked up from germline, CDR1 is LGHNA and CDR2 is YSLEER. V gave up 4 bases and J gave up 2 bases; unmatched junction bases: 13. Here the CDR3 reads CASSLQPLAGGTLTDTQYF. DNA for the CDR3: TGCGCCAGCAGCCTACAACCCCTAGCGGGAGGGACACTCACAGATACGCAGTATTTT.